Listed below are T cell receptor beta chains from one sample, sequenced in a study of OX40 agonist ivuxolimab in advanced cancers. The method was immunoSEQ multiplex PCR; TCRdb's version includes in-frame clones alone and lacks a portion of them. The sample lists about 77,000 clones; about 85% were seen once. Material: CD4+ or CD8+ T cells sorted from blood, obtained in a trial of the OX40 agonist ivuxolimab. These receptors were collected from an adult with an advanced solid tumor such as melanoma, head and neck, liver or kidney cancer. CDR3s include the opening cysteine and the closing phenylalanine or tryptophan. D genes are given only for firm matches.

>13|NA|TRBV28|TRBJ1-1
CASSFRGPAEAFF
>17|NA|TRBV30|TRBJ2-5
CAWSVRGQTIWAGTQYF
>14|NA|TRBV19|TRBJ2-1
CASSIRDTYNEQFF
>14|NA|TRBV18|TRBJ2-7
CASSPPSGVYEQYF
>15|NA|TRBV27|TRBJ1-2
CASSRARIPNYGYTF
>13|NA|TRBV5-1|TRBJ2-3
CASSLIPRDTQYF
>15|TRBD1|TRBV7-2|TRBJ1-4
CASSWAGQGREKLFF
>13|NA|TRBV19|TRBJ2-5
CASNSRAGETQYF
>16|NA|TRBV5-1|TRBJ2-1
CASSLSPVSSYNEQFF
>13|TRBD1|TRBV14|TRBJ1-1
CASSLGTGLEAFF
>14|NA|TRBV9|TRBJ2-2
CASSVDVGTGELFF
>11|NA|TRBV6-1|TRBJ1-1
CASRGVNEAFF
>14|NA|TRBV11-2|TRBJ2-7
CASSLGTRFYEQYF
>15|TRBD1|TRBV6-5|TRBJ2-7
CASSYRMDRSYEQYF
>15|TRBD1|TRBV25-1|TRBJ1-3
CASSGGTVSGNTIYF
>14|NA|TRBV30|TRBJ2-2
CAWRRGVITGELFF
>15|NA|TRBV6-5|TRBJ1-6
CASRMDSLRNSPLHF
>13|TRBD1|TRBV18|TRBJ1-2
CASSPTGVDGYTF
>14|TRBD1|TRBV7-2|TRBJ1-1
CASSLLTGAIEAFF
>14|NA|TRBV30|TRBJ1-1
CAWSVGKGNTEAFF
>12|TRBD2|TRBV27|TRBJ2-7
CASIGEGYEQYF
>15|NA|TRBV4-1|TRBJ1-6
CASSQGASYNSPLHF
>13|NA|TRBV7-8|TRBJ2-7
CASSLANLHEQYF
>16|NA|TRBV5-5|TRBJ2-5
CASSLLIGSTQETQYF
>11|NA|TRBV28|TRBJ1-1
CASSSFTEAFF
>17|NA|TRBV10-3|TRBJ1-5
CAISEALGATSNQPQHF
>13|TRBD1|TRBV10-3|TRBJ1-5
CAIRDSENQPQHF
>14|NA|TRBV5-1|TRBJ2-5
CASSLTGPQETQYF
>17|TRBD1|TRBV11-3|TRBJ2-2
CASSSRGQGGHTGELFF
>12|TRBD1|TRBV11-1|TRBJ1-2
CASSLGGTDYTF
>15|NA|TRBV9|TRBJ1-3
CASSVTGISGNTIYF
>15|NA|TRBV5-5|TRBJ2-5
CASSYRAEYQETQYF
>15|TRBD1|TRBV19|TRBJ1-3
CASIKTGTIGNTIYF
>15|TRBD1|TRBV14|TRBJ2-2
CASSQGTGYNGELFF
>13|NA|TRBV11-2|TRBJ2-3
CASSPGSGDTQYF
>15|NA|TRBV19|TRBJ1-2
CASSTRAGRNYGYTF
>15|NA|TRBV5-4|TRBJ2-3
CASSPSWGNTDTQYF
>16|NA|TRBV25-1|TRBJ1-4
CASSDLPPGSNEKLFF
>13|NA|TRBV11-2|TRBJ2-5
CASSPAAQETQYF
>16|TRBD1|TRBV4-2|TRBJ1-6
CASSQDGAGGDSPLHF
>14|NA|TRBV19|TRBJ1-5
CASRRHDGNQPQHF
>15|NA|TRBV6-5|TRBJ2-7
CASSYGRQESYEQYF
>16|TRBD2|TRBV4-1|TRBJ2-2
CASSPSGGVPTGELFF
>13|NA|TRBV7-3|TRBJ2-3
CASSLSRLDTQYF
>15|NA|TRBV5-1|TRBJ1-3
CASSLDRRPGNTIYF
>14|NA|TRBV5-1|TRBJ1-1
CASSTGTGNTEAFF
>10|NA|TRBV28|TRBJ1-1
CASSSRGAFF
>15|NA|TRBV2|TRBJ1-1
CASSREGDSNTEAFF
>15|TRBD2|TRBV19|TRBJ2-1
CASSTRTSGGLEQFF
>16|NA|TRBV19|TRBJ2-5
CASSRYPAGAGWTQYF
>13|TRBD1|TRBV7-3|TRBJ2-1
CASSYPGGSKQFF
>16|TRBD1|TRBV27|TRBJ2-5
CASSLSTGKGGETQYF
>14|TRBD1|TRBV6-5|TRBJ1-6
CASSVDRGTSPLHF
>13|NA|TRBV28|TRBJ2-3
CASVLPGTDTQYF
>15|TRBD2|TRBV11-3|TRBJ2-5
CASSLDGGREETQYF